This T cell receptor (beta chain) appears in the sequencing data of a study of shared clonotypes between healthy human individuals. General study points: Sequencing depth was expected to affect clonotype sharing among donors. In contrast to clonotypes shared by all four donors, non-shared clonotypes had lower generation probabilities.

V was trimmed by 1 base and J by 5 bases, leaving 9 bases between them. Germline values: CDR1 MDHEN, CDR2 SYDVKM. This CDR3 contains 13 residues. A remark on this clone: Antigen: not known.

It was across several immunoSEQ plates that each subset's genomic DNA was evenly split. Measured with immunoSEQ multiplex PCR; TCRdb has only the in-frame clones, and not every one. The sample yields over 300,000 clones, 87% seen once. The sample comprised memory CD8+ T cells sorted from blood. Subset specified: CD45RO+ cells pooled with CCR7-negative TemRA cells. The chain is built from TRBV28 and TRBJ2-7; D may be TRBD1 or TRBD2 (5 bases each). The origin of this receptor is a man aged 18 to 30 in good health. The CDR3 bases are TGTGCCAGCAGTTTATTTCAGGGACACGAGCAGTACTTC. It is translated as CASSLFQGHEQYF. Combining the CDR3 with reference TRBV28 and TRBJ2-7 gives the whole variable domain DVKVTQSSRYLVKRTGEKVFLECVQDMDHENMFWYRQDPGLGLRLIYFSYDVKMKEKGDIPEGYSVSREKKERFSLILESASTNQTSMYLCASSLFQGHEQYFGPGTRLTVT.